This entry lists 25 T cell receptor beta chains sequenced from one sample in a study of CD8 T cells in Susac syndrome. With random hexamers, roughly 0.5 to 1 ug RNA was reverse transcribed. TCRdb called the immunoSEQ multiplex PCR reads again in MiXCR, with one record for every CDR3 protein. The profile shows about 150,000 distinct CDR3 sequences, around 96% of them singletons. The material sequenced was CD4+ T cells from PBMCs. All receptors derive from a human donor with Susac syndrome.

Here the CDR3 DNA reads TGCAGTGCTAGGGTCCAAGCTAACTATGGCTACACCTTC. Its translation: CSARVQANYGYTF. The genes are TRBV20-1 and TRBJ1-2; D uncertain. The CDR3 totals 13 residues. V was cut by 3 bases and J by 0 bases, with 8 bases left in between. The germline CDR1 and CDR2 sequences are DFQATT and SNEGSKA (reference sequence).

The chain is built from TRBV9 and TRBJ2-5; 11 bases fit TRBD2. The germline CDR1 and CDR2 sequences are SGDLS and YYNGEE. This CDR3 spans 15 amino acids. Unmatched junction bases numbered 6, after V lost 5 bases and J lost 3 bases. CDR3 protein: CASSYPSGGKETQYF. CDR3 in DNA: TGTGCCAGCAGTTACCCTAGCGGGGGGAAAGAGACCCAGTACTTC. The whole variable domain, filled in from reference TRBV9 and TRBJ2-5, reads DSGVTQTPKHLITATGQRVTLRCSPRSGDLSVYWYQQSLDQGLQFLIQYYNGEERAKGNILERFSAQQFPDLHSELNLSSLELGDSALYFCASSYPSGGKETQYFGPGTRLLVL.

The chain combines TRBV20-1 with TRBJ2-5, with D unclear. CDR1 is DFQATT and CDR2 is SNEGSKA in the germline V gene (reference sequence). CDR3 length equals 13 residues. The V end lost 2 bases, the J end lost 0 bases, and 7 bases lay between the germline ends. CDR3 nucleotides: TGCAGTGCTAGAAAGCTCTACCAAGAGACCCAGTACTTC. Translating it yields CSARKLYQETQYF.

V gene TRBV20-1 combines with J gene TRBJ2-1; D might be TRBD1 (5 bases). CDR1 is DFQATT, CDR2 SNEGSKA, per germline (reference sequence). The CDR3 spans 13 residues. The V end lost 1 base, the J end lost 5 bases, and 9 bases lay between the germline ends. CDR3 region: CSARGTPDNEQFF. The CDR3 DNA sequence: TGCAGTGCTAGAGGGACACCTGACAATGAGCAGTTCTTC.

The genes are TRBV4-3 and TRBJ1-6; D uncertain. Trimming stripped 0 bases from V and 8 bases from J, with 11 bases between. The germline gives CDR1 LGHNA, CDR2 YSLEER. This CDR3 comprises 15 residues. The CDR3, as DNA: TGCGCCAGCAGCCAAGACAGGCGGGAATATTCACCCCTCCACTTT. Encoded protein: CASSQDRREYSPLHF.

The chain combines TRBV15 with TRBJ2-5; D possibly corresponds to TRBD2 (5 bases). The CDR3 sequence is 12 residues long. Germline V lookup: CDR1 LNHNV, CDR2 YYDKDF (reference sequence). The ends were cut back, 5 bases at V and 5 bases at J, with 9 bases in the middle. DNA of the CDR3: TGTGCCACCAGCGCTAGCCTGGAGACCCAGTACTTC. Translated, it gives CATSASLETQYF.

The chain has TRBV12-3 or TRBV12-4 and TRBJ1-4; TRBD1 might be the D (5 bases). The V end lost 4 bases, the J end lost 7 bases, and 13 bases lay between the germline ends. The CDR3 is 14 residues long. The CDR3 loop reads CASSSVRVGEKLFF. DNA for the CDR3: TGTGCCAGCAGTTCAGTCAGGGTCGGTGAAAAACTGTTTTTT.

V gene TRBV14 combines with J gene TRBJ2-5; D ambiguous. Germline assignment: CDR1 SGHDN and CDR2 FVKESK. The CDR3 totals 13 residues. Trimming stripped 2 bases from V and 7 bases from J, with 11 bases between. Here the CDR3 DNA reads TGTGCCAGCAGCCAAAGGAACGAAGGGACCCAGTACTTC. Its protein is CASSQRNEGTQYF.

The chain combines TRBV7-2 with TRBJ1-2; a possible D gene is TRBD1 (5 bases). V shed 5 bases and J shed 0 bases, with 7 bases lying between them. The CDR3 has 13 amino acids. CDR1 is SGHTA, CDR2 FQGNSA, per germline. This CDR3 reads CASSMGPNYGYTF. CDR3 nucleotides: TGTGCCAGCAGCATGGGACCTAACTATGGCTACACCTTC.

The CDR3 region is CASSLGGPGTNQPQHF. CDR3 DNA sequence: TGCGCCAGCAGCTTGGGAGGGCCGGGGACGAATCAGCCCCAGCATTTT. The rearrangement uses TRBV5-1 and TRBJ1-5, with D perhaps TRBD1 (5 bases). This CDR3 has 16 residues. The V and J ends lost 0 bases and 4 bases respectively, with 14 bases between them. Germline V CDR1 and CDR2: SGHRS, YFSETQ.

This rearrangement joins TRBV20-1 to TRBJ2-7; 10 bases are shared with TRBD2. J lost 3 bases, V lost 4 bases, and 6 bases had no gene match. The V gene's germline CDR1 is DFQATT and CDR2 SNEGSKA (reference sequence). The length of the CDR3 is 14 residues. The CDR3, as DNA: TGCAGTGCTATGCTAGCGGGGGCCGTCTACGAGCAGTACTTC. Translation: CSAMLAGAVYEQYF.

The DNA of the CDR3 is TGCAGTGCTAGAGACAGGGTTGGAAGTCAGCCCCAGCATTTT. Translation gives CSARDRVGSQPQHF. The chain recombines TRBV20-1 with TRBJ1-5; tentative D call: TRBD1 (5 bases). V lost 0 bases and J 6 bases, leaving 12 bases between the germline ends. The CDR3 has 14 residues. Per the germline V gene, CDR1 is DFQATT and CDR2 is SNEGSKA (reference sequence).

This clonotype was detected a few times. This sequence joins TRBV25-1 and TRBJ2-1; TRBD2 agrees at 11 bases. V lost 5 bases to trimming and J lost 7 bases; unmatched junction nucleotides: 4. The CDR3 is 14 residues long. The germline V gene encodes CDR1 MGHDK and CDR2 SYGVNS. CDR3 region: CASSLAGGVNEQFF. The CDR3 DNA sequence: TGTGCCAGCAGTTTAGCGGGGGGGGTTAATGAGCAGTTCTTC.

V is TRBV12-3 or TRBV12-4 and J is TRBJ2-6; D is undetermined. This CDR3 contains 15 residues. Between the trimmed V and J ends, which lost 3 bases and 0 bases, there was a span of 6 bases. CDR3 sequence: CASSFSRSGANVLTF. The CDR3 DNA is TGTGCCAGCAGTTTTAGCCGCTCTGGGGCCAACGTCCTGACTTTC.

V and J are TRBV25-1 and TRBJ1-1; D may be TRBD1 (5 bases). Germline V lookup: CDR1 MGHDK, CDR2 SYGVNS. V lost 8 bases and J 4 bases, leaving 8 bases between the germline ends. There are 11 residues in the CDR3. CDR3 residues: CASQGLTEAFF. Here the CDR3 DNA reads TGTGCCAGCCAGGGTCTCACTGAAGCTTTCTTT.

V and J are TRBV20-1 and TRBJ2-7, with D perhaps matching TRBD2 (6 bases). The CDR3 consists of 11 residues. The V end lost 1 base, the J end lost 12 bases, and 13 bases lay between the germline ends. The germline V gene has CDR1 DFQATT and CDR2 SNEGSKA (reference sequence). CDR3 sequence (DNA): TGCAGTGCTAGAGGGGTGGGGGACTTGTACTTC. Translation gives CSARGVGDLYF.

The rearrangement uses TRBV19 and TRBJ2-5; maybe TRBD2 (6 bases). The V end was cut by 6 bases, the J end by 1 base, with 12 bases between. This CDR3 is 14 amino acids long. Germline assignment: CDR1 LNHDA and CDR2 SQIVND (reference sequence). Written as DNA, the CDR3 is TGTGCCAGTAGCCGGACCGGGGGCCAAGAGACCCAGTACTTC. Protein product: CASSRTGGQETQYF.

The V and J genes are TRBV3-1 and TRBJ2-7, with TRBD2 matching 7 bases. The CDR3 runs to 15 residues. CDR1 and CDR2 from the germline V gene are LGHDT and YNNKEL (reference sequence). The J segment lost 2 bases and the V segment lost 7 bases, leaving 11 bases of the junction unmatched. DNA of the CDR3: TGTGCCAGCACCTACGGGGCTAGCGGTACCTACGAGCAGTACTTC. This gives the protein CASTYGASGTYEQYF.

The V and J genes are TRBV29-1 and TRBJ2-1; tentative D call: TRBD2 (5 bases). Deletions cut 7 bases from V and 1 base from J, with 17 bases between. This CDR3 comprises 15 residues. CDR1 is SQVTM and CDR2 is ANQGSEA in the germline V gene. CDR3 DNA sequence: TGCAGCGGACGCCGGGATCCTCAATCCTACAATGAGCAGTTCTTC. It encodes CSGRRDPQSYNEQFF.

The rearrangement joins TRBV2 to TRBJ2-1, with TRBD2 matching 10 bases. Germline-derived CDR1 and CDR2 are SNHLY and FYNNEI. The length of the CDR3 is 15 residues. The ends lost 4 bases at V and 7 bases at J; junction bases unmatched: 7. CDR3 sequence: CASSGAGGLGNEQFF. CDR3 in DNA: TGTGCCAGCAGTGGAGCGGGGGGGCTGGGGAATGAGCAGTTCTTC. Full variable domain (rest looked up from reference TRBV2 and TRBJ2-1): EPEVTQTPSHQVTQMGQEVILRCVPISNHLYFYWYRQILGQKVEFLVSFYNNEISEKSEIFDDQFSVERPDGSNFTLKIRSTKLEDSAMYFCASSGAGGLGNEQFFGPGTRLTVL.

This chain links TRBV3-1 with TRBJ2-3, with 8 bases matching TRBD1. The CDR3 runs to 16 residues. The J segment lost 1 base and the V segment lost 2 bases, leaving 5 bases of the junction unmatched. Germline V gene lookup returns CDR1 LGHDT and CDR2 YNNKEL (reference sequence). CDR3: CASSQFGGQGTDTQYF. CDR3 nucleotide sequence: TGTGCCAGCAGCCAATTCGGGGGACAGGGCACAGATACGCAGTATTTT.

The chain joins TRBV5-6 to TRBJ2-5; D remains unclear. The V and J ends lost 4 bases and 5 bases respectively, with 24 bases between them. The germline V gene encodes CDR1 SGHDT and CDR2 YYEEEE. The CDR3 is 17 residues long. This CDR3 reads CASSLTGPKSLRETQYF. The DNA of the CDR3 is TGTGCCAGCAGCCTGACGGGCCCAAAATCACTTAGGGAGACCCAGTACTTC. Full variable domain (rest looked up from reference TRBV5-6 and TRBJ2-5): DAGVTQSPTHLIKTRGQQVTLRCSPKSGHDTVSWYQQALGQGPQFIFQYYEEEERQRGNFPDRFSGHQFPNYSSELNVNALLLGDSALYLCASSLTGPKSLRETQYFGPGTRLLVL.

V usage is TRBV29-1 and J usage is TRBJ2-7, with D perhaps assigned TRBD1 or TRBD2 (5 bases each). Germline V CDR1 and CDR2: SQVTM, ANQGSEA. This CDR3 is 12 amino acids long. V was trimmed by 3 bases and J by 2 bases, leaving 8 bases between them. The CDR3 DNA follows: TGCAGCGTTGACGAGGGACCCTACGAGCAGTACTTC. Its translation: CSVDEGPYEQYF.

The rearrangement joins TRBV7-3 to TRBJ2-7; D gene ambiguous. Germline loops: CDR1 SGHTA, CDR2 FQGTGA. V dropped 5 bases and J dropped 0 bases, with 8 bases sitting between them. CDR3 length: 13 residues. The CDR3 loop is CASSPGASYEQYF. CDR3 bases: TGTGCCAGCAGCCCCGGAGCCTCCTACGAGCAGTACTTC.

This clonotype was observed once. CDR3 protein: CASSEVGYEQYF. DNA of the CDR3: TGTGCCAGCAGTGAAGTGGGGTACGAGCAGTACTTC. The J gene is TRBJ2-7, the V gene TRBV2; D remains unclear. CDR1 and CDR2 from the germline V gene are SNHLY and FYNNEI. Trimming cost V 1 base and J 4 bases, with 5 bases left between them. CDR3 size: 12 residues.